This T cell receptor (beta chain) stems from a study of shared clonotypes between healthy human individuals. Libraries were prepared by immunoSEQ multiplex PCR; TCRdb keeps only in-frame clonotypes and omits some of them. The table includes over a million clones, 75% to 85% detected once. The clonotype originates from a man between 18 and 29 years old in good health. Some clones in this sample may be carry-over from other donors' samples. Sequenced sample: memory CD4+ T cells from PBMCs. Subset described: CD45RA-negative fraction.

The CDR3 DNA is TGTGCCAGCAACCTAGCGGGAGGGCCTCGTCAGTACTTC. Protein: CASNLAGGPRQYF. The V and J genes are TRBV27 and TRBJ2-7; the match to TRBD2 covers 12 bases. Germline V gene sequence: CDR1 MNHEY, CDR2 SMNVEV (reference sequence). The J segment lost 10 bases and the V segment lost 7 bases, leaving 8 bases of the junction unmatched. The CDR3 is made up of 13 amino acids.